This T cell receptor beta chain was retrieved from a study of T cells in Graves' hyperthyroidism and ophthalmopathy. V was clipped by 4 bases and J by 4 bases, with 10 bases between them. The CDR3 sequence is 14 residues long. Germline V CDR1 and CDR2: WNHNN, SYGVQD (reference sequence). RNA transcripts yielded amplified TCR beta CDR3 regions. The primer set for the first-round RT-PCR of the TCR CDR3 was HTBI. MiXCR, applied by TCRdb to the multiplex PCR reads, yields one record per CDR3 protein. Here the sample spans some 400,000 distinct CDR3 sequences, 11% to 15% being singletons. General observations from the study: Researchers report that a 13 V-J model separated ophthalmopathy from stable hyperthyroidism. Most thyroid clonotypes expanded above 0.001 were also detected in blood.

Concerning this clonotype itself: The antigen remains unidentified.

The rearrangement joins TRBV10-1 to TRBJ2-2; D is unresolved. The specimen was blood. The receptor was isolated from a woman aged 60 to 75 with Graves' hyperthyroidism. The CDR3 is CASSGQAPTGELFF. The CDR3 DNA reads TGCGCCAGCAGTGGTCAGGCCCCCACCGGGGAGCTGTTTTTT.